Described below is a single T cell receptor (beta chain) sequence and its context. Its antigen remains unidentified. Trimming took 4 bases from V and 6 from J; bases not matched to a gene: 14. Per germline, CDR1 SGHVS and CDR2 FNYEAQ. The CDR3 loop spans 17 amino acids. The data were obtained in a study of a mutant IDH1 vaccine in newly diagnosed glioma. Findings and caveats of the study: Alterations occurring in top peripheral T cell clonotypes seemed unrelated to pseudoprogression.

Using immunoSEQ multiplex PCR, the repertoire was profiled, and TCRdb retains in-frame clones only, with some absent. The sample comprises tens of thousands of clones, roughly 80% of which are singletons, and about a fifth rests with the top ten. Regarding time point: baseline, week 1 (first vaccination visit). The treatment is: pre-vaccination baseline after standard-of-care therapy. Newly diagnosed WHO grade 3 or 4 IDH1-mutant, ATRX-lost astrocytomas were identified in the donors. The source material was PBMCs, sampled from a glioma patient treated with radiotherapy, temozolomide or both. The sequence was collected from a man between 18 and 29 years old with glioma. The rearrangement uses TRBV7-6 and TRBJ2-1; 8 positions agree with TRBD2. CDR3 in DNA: TGTGCCAGCAGCTCGCGGCAAAGCGGGAGCAAAGGCAATGAGCAGTTCTTC. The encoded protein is CASSSRQSGSKGNEQFF.